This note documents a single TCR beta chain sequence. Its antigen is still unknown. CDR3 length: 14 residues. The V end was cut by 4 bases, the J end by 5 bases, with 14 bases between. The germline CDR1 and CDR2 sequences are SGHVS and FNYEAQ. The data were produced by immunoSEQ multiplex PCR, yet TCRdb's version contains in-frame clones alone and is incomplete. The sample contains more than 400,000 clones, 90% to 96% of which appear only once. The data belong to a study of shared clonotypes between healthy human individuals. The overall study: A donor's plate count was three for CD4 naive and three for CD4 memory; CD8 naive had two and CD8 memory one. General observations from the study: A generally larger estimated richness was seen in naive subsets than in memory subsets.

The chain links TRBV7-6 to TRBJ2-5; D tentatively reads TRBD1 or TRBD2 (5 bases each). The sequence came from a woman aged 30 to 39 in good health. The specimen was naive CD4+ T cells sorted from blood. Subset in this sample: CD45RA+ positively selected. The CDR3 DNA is TGTGCCAGCAGCTCAACGGGACCCATCGAGACCCAGTACTTC. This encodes CASSSTGPIETQYF.